This T cell receptor beta chain was found in a study of OX40 agonist ivuxolimab in advanced cancers. The data were produced by immunoSEQ multiplex PCR, yet TCRdb's version contains in-frame clones alone and is incomplete. This sample has about 82,000 clones, with roughly 92% found just once. V was pared by 2 bases and J by 3 bases, with 11 bases between. The CDR3 totals 15 residues. Germline loops: CDR1 SGHTS, CDR2 YDEGEE. The chain combines TRBV5-8 with TRBJ2-2; D not resolved. The sequence came from an adult with an advanced solid tumor such as melanoma, head and neck, liver or kidney cancer. The starting material was CD4+ or CD8+ T cells sorted from blood, obtained in a trial of the OX40 agonist ivuxolimab. As DNA, the CDR3 is TGTGCCAGCAGCTTCCAGCTTGCTCACACCGGGGAGCTGTTTTTT. Amino acids: CASSFQLAHTGELFF. The variable domain in full, with the rest retrieved from reference TRBV5-8 and TRBJ2-2, is EAGVTQSPTHLIKTRGQQATLRCSPISGHTSVYWYQQALGLGLQFLLWYDEGEERNRGNFPPRFSGRQFPNYSSELNVNALELEDSALYLCASSFQLAHTGELFFGEGSRLTVL.